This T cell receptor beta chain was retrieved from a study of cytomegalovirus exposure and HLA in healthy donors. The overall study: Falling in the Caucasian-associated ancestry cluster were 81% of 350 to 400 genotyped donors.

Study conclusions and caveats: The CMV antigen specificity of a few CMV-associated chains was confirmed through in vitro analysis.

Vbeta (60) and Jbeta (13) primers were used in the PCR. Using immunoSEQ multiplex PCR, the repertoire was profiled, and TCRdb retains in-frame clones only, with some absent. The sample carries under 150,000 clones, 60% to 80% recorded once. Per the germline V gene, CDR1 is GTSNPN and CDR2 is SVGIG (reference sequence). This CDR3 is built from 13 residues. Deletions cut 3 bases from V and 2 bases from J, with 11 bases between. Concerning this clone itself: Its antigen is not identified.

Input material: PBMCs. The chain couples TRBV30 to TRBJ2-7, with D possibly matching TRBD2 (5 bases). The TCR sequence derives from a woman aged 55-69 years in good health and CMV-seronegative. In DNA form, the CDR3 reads TGTGCCTGGAGCCCCGGGGTGGCCTACGAGCAGTACTTC. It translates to CAWSPGVAYEQYF.